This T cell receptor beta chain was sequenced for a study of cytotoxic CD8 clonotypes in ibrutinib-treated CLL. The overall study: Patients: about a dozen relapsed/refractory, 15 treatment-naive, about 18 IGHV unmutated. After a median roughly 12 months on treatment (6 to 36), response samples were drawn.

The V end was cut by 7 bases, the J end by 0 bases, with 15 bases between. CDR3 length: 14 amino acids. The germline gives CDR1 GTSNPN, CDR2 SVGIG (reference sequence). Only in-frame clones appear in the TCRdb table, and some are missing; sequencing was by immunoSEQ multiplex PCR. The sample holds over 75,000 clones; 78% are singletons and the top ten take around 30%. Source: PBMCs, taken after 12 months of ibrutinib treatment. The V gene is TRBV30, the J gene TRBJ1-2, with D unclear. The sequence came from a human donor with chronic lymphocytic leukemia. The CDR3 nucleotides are TGTGCCTCCCACGGGATGGGTGCTAACTATGGCTACACCTTC. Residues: CASHGMGANYGYTF.